This is a list of T cell receptor beta chains from one sample in a study of blood T cell repertoires in COVID-19. TCRdb keeps only in-frame clones here, not all; method: immunoSEQ multiplex PCR. The repertoire holds more than 85,000 clones, roughly nine tenths seen once, with about 3.3% in the top ten. The specimen was peripheral blood. The receptors originated from a woman in her 70s with acute or convalescent COVID-19. The CDR3 runs from the conserved cysteine through the conserved F or W. Fields, in order: V gene, clone size, D gene, J gene, CDR3 DNA, CDR3 protein. The D gene is left open where the match is weak. For some rows the clone size is stated as once, few or many, or as a class when expanded; others skip it.

V: TRBV10-1
size: NA
D: NA
J: TRBJ2-7
DNA: TGCGCCAGCAGTGAGGGCCCTTACGAGCAGTACTTC
CDR3: CASSEGPYEQYF

V: TRBV29-1
size: NA
D: NA
J: TRBJ2-1
DNA: TGCAGCGTAAATCCTAGCCGGGAAATCCATTCTACATCTGAGCAGTTCTTC
CDR3: CSVNPSREIHSTSEQFF

V: TRBV19
size: NA
D: TRBD1
J: TRBJ1-2
DNA: TGTGCCAGTAGTATTGTTGAGGGGGCAGGCTATGGCTACACCTTC
CDR3: CASSIVEGAGYGYTF

V: TRBV29-1
size: NA
D: TRBD1
J: TRBJ1-1
DNA: TGCAGCGTTAATCTAGGGGGCGCGGGCTCTGAAGCTTTCTTT
CDR3: CSVNLGGAGSEAFF

V: TRBV5-5
size: once
D: TRBD1
J: TRBJ2-1
DNA: TGTGCCAGCACGCGACAGGGAACATACAATGAGCAGTTCTTC
CDR3: CASTRQGTYNEQFF

V: TRBV14
size: NA
D: TRBD1
J: TRBJ1-6
DNA: TGTGCCAGCAGCCAAGTATTGACAGGGGGGAATTCACCCCTCCACTTT
CDR3: CASSQVLTGGNSPLHF

V: TRBV6-6
size: NA
D: NA
J: TRBJ1-4
DNA: TGTGCCAGCAGGCCCGGGACACCGAATGAAAAACTGTTTTTT
CDR3: CASRPGTPNEKLFF

V: TRBV2
size: NA
D: NA
J: TRBJ1-4
DNA: TGTGCCGAATACTGCAAAAAAAATGAAAAACTGTTTTTT
CDR3: CAEYCKKNEKLFF

V: TRBV19
size: NA
D: NA
J: TRBJ1-1
DNA: TGTGCCAGTAGCGTGACACCGGTGAACACTGAAGCTTTCTTT
CDR3: CASSVTPVNTEAFF

V: TRBV2
size: NA
D: TRBD1
J: TRBJ2-3
DNA: TGTGCCAGCCGGACGGACACGACAGGGTTTGCAGATACGCAGTATTTT
CDR3: CASRTDTTGFADTQYF

V: TRBV19
size: NA
D: TRBD1
J: TRBJ2-3
DNA: TGTGCCAGTAGGGACAGGATAACAGATACGCAGTATTTT
CDR3: CASRDRITDTQYF

V: TRBV20-1
size: NA
D: NA
J: TRBJ1-6
DNA: TGCAGTGCTAGTGAGGGACTTCCAGCACTCTCCTATAATTCACCCCTCCACTTT
CDR3: CSASEGLPALSYNSPLHF

V: TRBV18
size: NA
D: NA
J: TRBJ1-1
DNA: TGTGCCAGCTCACCCACAGTAGGCACTGAAGCTTTCTTT
CDR3: CASSPTVGTEAFF

V: TRBV28
size: NA
D: NA
J: TRBJ1-5
DNA: TGTGCCAGCAGTCGAACAGGGTTGAGGAATCAGCCCCAGCATTTT
CDR3: CASSRTGLRNQPQHF

V: TRBV15
size: NA
D: TRBD2
J: TRBJ2-1
DNA: TGTGCCACCAGCAGAGCCCGCGCTAGCGGGATAGATGAGCAGTTCTTC
CDR3: CATSRARASGIDEQFF

V: TRBV19
size: NA
D: TRBD1
J: TRBJ2-5
DNA: TGTGCCAGTTCGACAGGGTTGGCAGAGACCCAGTACTTC
CDR3: CASSTGLAETQYF

V: TRBV4-1
size: NA
D: TRBD2
J: TRBJ2-1
DNA: TGCGCCAGCAGCCCAACGAGGTTTTTAGCGGGGGGGCCGAGGAATGAGCAGTTCTTC
CDR3: CASSPTRFLAGGPRNEQFF

V: TRBV7-9
size: NA
D: TRBD2
J: TRBJ2-7
DNA: TGTGCCAGCAGCTTCAAAGGGACTAGCGGGGCGAGCTCCTACGAGCAGTACTTC
CDR3: CASSFKGTSGASSYEQYF

V: TRBV4-1
size: NA
D: TRBD2
J: TRBJ2-5
DNA: TGCGCCAGCAGCCAAGAAATAGGGCTAGCGGGCCAAGAGACCCAGTACTTC
CDR3: CASSQEIGLAGQETQYF

V: TRBV5-3
size: NA
D: NA
J: TRBJ2-2
DNA: TGTGCCAGAGCCCCAGCCGGGGAGCTGTTTTTT
CDR3: CARAPAGELFF

V: TRBV3-1/TRBV3-2
size: NA
D: TRBD2
J: TRBJ2-7
DNA: TGTGCCAGCAAAGCGGGAGGGAACACCTACGAGCAGTACTTC
CDR3: CASKAGGNTYEQYF

V: TRBV28
size: NA
D: TRBD2
J: TRBJ2-7
DNA: TGTGCCACCCTCGATCGACTAGCGCCCTACGAGCAGTACTTC
CDR3: CATLDRLAPYEQYF

V: TRBV7-9
size: NA
D: TRBD2
J: TRBJ2-1
DNA: TGTGCCAGCAGCAAACCTATCGGACTAGCGTCTACCAATGAGCAGTTCTTC
CDR3: CASSKPIGLASTNEQFF

V: TRBV28
size: once
D: TRBD1
J: TRBJ2-7
DNA: TGTGCCAGCAGTTACAGGGGTCCCAACGAGCAGTACTTC
CDR3: CASSYRGPNEQYF

V: TRBV2
size: NA
D: TRBD1
J: TRBJ1-4
DNA: TGTGCCAGCACCAGAAGGGGACAGGCCAATGAAAAACTGTTTTTT
CDR3: CASTRRGQANEKLFF

V: TRBV28
size: NA
D: NA
J: TRBJ1-5
DNA: TGTGCCAGCAGTTTAAGTTCGGGGAATAGCAATCAGCCCCAGCATTTT
CDR3: CASSLSSGNSNQPQHF

V: TRBV5-1
size: NA
D: NA
J: TRBJ1-1
DNA: TGCGCCAGCAGCTTGGACGGACTTAACACTGAGGCTTTCTTT
CDR3: CASSLDGLNTEAFF

V: TRBV11-2
size: NA
D: NA
J: TRBJ1-1
DNA: TGTGCCAGCAGCTTAGATCATCGGGGAACCACTGAAGCTTTCTTT
CDR3: CASSLDHRGTTEAFF

V: TRBV5-4
size: NA
D: NA
J: TRBJ2-5
DNA: TGTGCCAGCAGCTCGCAAGAGACCCAGTACTTC
CDR3: CASSSQETQYF

V: TRBV7-9
size: NA
D: TRBD1
J: TRBJ1-4
DNA: TGTGCCAGCAGCTCCTCAGGGGGCGGTGAAAAACTGTTTTTT
CDR3: CASSSSGGGEKLFF

V: TRBV5-1
size: NA
D: TRBD1
J: TRBJ1-1
DNA: TGCGCCAGCAGCTTGGCCGTAGGGGGCCACGGAGAAGCTTTCTTT
CDR3: CASSLAVGGHGEAFF

V: TRBV19
size: NA
D: TRBD1
J: TRBJ1-1
DNA: TGTGCCAGTAGTTCCCGGGACAGTTTTGAAGCTTTCTTT
CDR3: CASSSRDSFEAFF

V: TRBV14
size: NA
D: NA
J: TRBJ2-2
DNA: TGTGCCAGCAGCCAAGGCGAAAGACTTCTCAAGAACACCGGGGAGCTGTTTTTT
CDR3: CASSQGERLLKNTGELFF

V: TRBV10-2
size: NA
D: NA
J: TRBJ2-3
DNA: TGCGCCAGCAGTGGGAGTAGTCGGGATACGCAGTATTTT
CDR3: CASSGSSRDTQYF

V: TRBV5-1
size: NA
D: TRBD1
J: TRBJ2-1
DNA: TGCGCCAGCAGCTTGGAGGGACAGGCCTACAATGAGCAGTTCTTC
CDR3: CASSLEGQAYNEQFF

V: TRBV30
size: once
D: NA
J: TRBJ2-7
DNA: TGTGCCTGGAGTTTGTCTTACGAGCAGTACTTC
CDR3: CAWSLSYEQYF

V: TRBV29-1
size: NA
D: NA
J: TRBJ1-4
DNA: TGCAGCGTCTTTTCTGTAACTAATGAAAAACTGTTTTTT
CDR3: CSVFSVTNEKLFF

V: TRBV19
size: NA
D: TRBD2
J: TRBJ2-2
DNA: TGTGCCACTAACATTGGGGGGGCGAACACCGGGGAGCTGTTTTTT
CDR3: CATNIGGANTGELFF

V: TRBV3-1/TRBV3-2
size: once
D: NA
J: TRBJ1-2
DNA: TGTGCCAGCAGTCCCACAGGGTTTTCCTATGGCTACACCTTC
CDR3: CASSPTGFSYGYTF

V: TRBV6-2/TRBV6-3
size: NA
D: TRBD1
J: TRBJ1-1
DNA: TGTGCCAGCAGTCCCAGGACAGGGATGAACACTGAAGCTTTCTTT
CDR3: CASSPRTGMNTEAFF

V: TRBV28
size: NA
D: TRBD1
J: TRBJ2-2
DNA: TGTGCCAGCAGGAGGGGGCTACGTACCGGGGAGCTGTTTTTT
CDR3: CASRRGLRTGELFF

V: TRBV19
size: NA
D: NA
J: TRBJ2-1
DNA: TGTGCCAGTAGCCCAGGGACATCCTTGGGGCAGTTCTTC
CDR3: CASSPGTSLGQFF

V: TRBV27
size: NA
D: TRBD1
J: TRBJ1-2
DNA: TGTGCCAGCAGTTTGGGACAGGGTTATGGCTACACCTTC
CDR3: CASSLGQGYGYTF

V: TRBV10-3
size: NA
D: TRBD1
J: TRBJ2-7
DNA: TGTGCCATCGGACAGGGGATCTCCTACGAGCAGTACTTC
CDR3: CAIGQGISYEQYF

V: TRBV9
size: NA
D: TRBD1
J: TRBJ1-6
DNA: TGTGCCAGCAGCGTTGAGACAGGGGTCCATTCACCCCTCCACTTT
CDR3: CASSVETGVHSPLHF

V: TRBV5-1
size: NA
D: NA
J: TRBJ1-1
DNA: TGCGCCAGCAGCTTGGCGACAGGCCCGTTGGCTGAAGCTTTCTTT
CDR3: CASSLATGPLAEAFF

V: TRBV7-8
size: NA
D: NA
J: TRBJ2-1
DNA: TGTGCCAGCAGCTTTCCAGAGGTACCACTCGATAATGAGCAGTTCTTC
CDR3: CASSFPEVPLDNEQFF

V: TRBV2
size: NA
D: NA
J: TRBJ2-2
DNA: TGTGCCAGCAGTCAGGACAAGGCACCCGGGGAGCTGTTTTTT
CDR3: CASSQDKAPGELFF

V: TRBV24-1
size: NA
D: TRBD1
J: TRBJ1-1
DNA: TGTGCCACCAGTGATGGACAGGGGGTTGACACTGAAGCTTTCTTT
CDR3: CATSDGQGVDTEAFF

V: TRBV10-1
size: NA
D: NA
J: TRBJ1-1
DNA: TGCGCCATACGCGGGGGGCGGAACACTGAAGCTTTCTTT
CDR3: CAIRGGRNTEAFF

V: TRBV5-1
size: NA
D: TRBD1
J: TRBJ1-4
DNA: TGCGCCAGCAGCTCCGTGGGACAGACTAATGAAAAACTGTTTTTT
CDR3: CASSSVGQTNEKLFF

V: TRBV6-5
size: NA
D: NA
J: TRBJ1-1
DNA: TGTGCCAGCGAGAGTCAGGCCAGGGACACTGAAGCTTTCTTT
CDR3: CASESQARDTEAFF

V: TRBV20-1
size: NA
D: NA
J: TRBJ2-7
DNA: TGCAGTGCTAGTAGCCCGGACGAGCAGTACTTC
CDR3: CSASSPDEQYF

V: TRBV19
size: NA
D: NA
J: TRBJ1-5
DNA: TGTGCCAGTAGTGGCGGGGAACGTTGGAATCAGCCCCAGCATTTT
CDR3: CASSGGERWNQPQHF

V: TRBV5-1
size: NA
D: NA
J: TRBJ1-4
DNA: TGCGCCAGCAGCGCCGCGGGGTTTGGGGCTAATGAAAAACTGTTTTTT
CDR3: CASSAAGFGANEKLFF

V: TRBV3-1/TRBV3-2
size: NA
D: TRBD1
J: TRBJ1-2
DNA: TGTGCCAGCAGCCAATATGGAGGGGGCGCTACTGGCTACACCTTC
CDR3: CASSQYGGGATGYTF

V: TRBV5-1
size: NA
D: NA
J: TRBJ2-5
DNA: TGCGCCAGCAGCTTGACAGGTTCCCCGGGTGAGACCCAGTACTTC
CDR3: CASSLTGSPGETQYF

V: TRBV7-6
size: NA
D: NA
J: TRBJ2-2
DNA: TGTGCCAGCAGCTTAGTCTTCGACACCGCCGCCGGGGAGCTGTTTTTT
CDR3: CASSLVFDTAAGELFF

V: TRBV5-5
size: few
D: TRBD1
J: TRBJ1-1
DNA: TGTGCCAGCAGCTGGGACAGCCACACTGAAGCTTTCTTT
CDR3: CASSWDSHTEAFF

V: TRBV7-6
size: NA
D: TRBD1
J: TRBJ2-3
DNA: TGTGCCAGCAGCCCGACCGGGACAGGGTGGGATACGCAGTATTTT
CDR3: CASSPTGTGWDTQYF